The clone carrying this T cell receptor beta chain was observed a few times. Its antigen is currently unknown. This CDR3 is built from 14 residues. Losses at the gene ends were 5 bases for V and 4 bases for J; bases not matched to a gene: 4. CDR1 is SGHTA, CDR2 FQGNSA, per germline. The data derive from a study of T cells in Graves' hyperthyroidism and ophthalmopathy. Study-level results: Most expanded thyroid clonotypes above 0.001 recurred in blood. For ophthalmopathy, model prediction preceded onset by a median 6.5 months. Stable hyperthyroidism and ophthalmopathy were separated using 13 V-J signatures.

What was amplified from RNA transcripts were TCR beta CDR3 regions. During a first-round RT-PCR of the TCR CDR3, the HTBI primer set was used. MiXCR was run by TCRdb on the multiplex PCR reads, yielding one entry per CDR3 protein. The sample comprises roughly 500,000 distinct CDR3 sequences, 46% of which are singletons, and around two fifths rests with the top ten. Patients were excluded because of uncontrolled infection, other autoimmune disease, pregnancy or lactation. The sequencing input was peripheral blood or thyroid tissue (not recorded which). This TCR was sampled from an adult woman with Graves' disease, either hyperthyroidism or ophthalmopathy (not recorded which). The chain employs TRBV7-2 and TRBJ2-5, with 10 positions matching TRBD2. In DNA form, the CDR3 reads TGTGCCAGCAGCGCGGGACTAGCGCTAGAGACCCAGTACTTC. Translated, it gives CASSAGLALETQYF.